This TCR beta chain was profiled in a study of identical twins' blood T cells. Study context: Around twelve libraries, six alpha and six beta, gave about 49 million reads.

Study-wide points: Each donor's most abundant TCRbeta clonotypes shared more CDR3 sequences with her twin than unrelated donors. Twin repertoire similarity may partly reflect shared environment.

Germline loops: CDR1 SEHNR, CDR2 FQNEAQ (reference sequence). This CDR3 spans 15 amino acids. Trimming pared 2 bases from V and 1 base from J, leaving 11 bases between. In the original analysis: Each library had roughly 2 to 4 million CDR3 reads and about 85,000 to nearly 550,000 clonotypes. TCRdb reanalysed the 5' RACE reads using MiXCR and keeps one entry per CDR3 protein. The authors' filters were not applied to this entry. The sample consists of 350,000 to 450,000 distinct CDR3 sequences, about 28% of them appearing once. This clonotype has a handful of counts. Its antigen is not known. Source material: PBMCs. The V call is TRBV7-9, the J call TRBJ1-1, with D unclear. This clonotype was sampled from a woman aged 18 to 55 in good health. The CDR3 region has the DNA TGTGCCAGCAGCTTAACTTCAGGCGGGAACACTGAAGCTTTCTTT. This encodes CASSLTSGGNTEAFF.